The present entry profiles one T cell receptor (beta chain) with its context. Patients had received no treatment of any kind before thyroid surgery. This sample stems from a study of metastatic and nonmetastatic thyroid tumors. Study-level information: Comparative analysis of repertoires was undertaken across blood and tumor or nodule tissue obtained from malignant and benign thyroid patients.

Germline V lookup: CDR1 DFQATT, CDR2 SNEGSKA (reference sequence). Trimming took 0 bases from V and 11 from J; bases not matched to a gene: 7. This CDR3 has 15 residues. TCRdb re-called the PCR reads with MiXCR. The top ten clones hold around 22% of a sample with roughly 64,000 clones, approximately 4.1% of them seen once. Sequenced material: blood. The sequence came from a female donor with papillary thyroid cancer or a benign thyroid nodule (not recorded which). Some clones in this sample may be carry-over from other donors' samples. The V and J genes are TRBV20-1 and TRBJ2-1; TRBD2 matches at 13 bases. The CDR3 region is CSARDTGTSGNQQFF. The CDR3 coding sequence is TGCAGTGCTAGAGATACGGGGACTAGCGGGAATCAGCAGTTCTTC.